Detailed here is one TCR beta chain. Its target is not known. Both 60 Vbeta primers and 13 Jbeta primers went into the PCR. Here immunoSEQ multiplex PCR was the method, and the copy in TCRdb shows in-frame clones only, minus some. Of more than 50,000 clones listed, roughly 73% are singletons. The data stem from a study of cytomegalovirus exposure and HLA in healthy donors. With 4 bases clipped from V and 5 bases from J, the junction kept 10 bases outside the gene matches. The CDR3 runs 15 residues. Germline V gives CDR1 SGHNT, CDR2 YYREEE (reference sequence). Overall study findings and caveats: Evidence from a later analysis indicated that most CMV-associated TCR beta chains looked HLA-restricted. TCR beta chains numbering some 160 were designated cytomegalovirus-associated. An analysis was carried out at a later point. It showed that HLA-associated TCR beta chains were more clonally expanded than equally common non-associated chains. Later on, an analysis tied 15,000 to 20,000 TCR beta sequences to HLA alleles at 0.05 false discovery rate.

The receptor's source is a middle-aged woman in good health and CMV-seropositive. Sequenced input: PBMCs. V is TRBV5-4 and J is TRBJ2-7, with 9 bases aligning to TRBD1. In nucleotides, the CDR3 is TGTGCCAGCAGCCAAGGGAACAGGGGGCACCACGAGCAGTACTTC. This sequence encodes CASSQGNRGHHEQYF.